This TCR beta chain comes out of a study of T cells in localized non-small cell lung cancer. Whole-study results and caveats: The study linked higher blood T cell density to longer overall survival.

Remarks on this clone: Its target is unknown.

Sequencing was performed with immunoSEQ multiplex PCR; in TCRdb, only in-frame clones are kept and a portion is missing. The data show 23,000 or so clones, approximately 86% seen once. The receptor's source is a male donor older than 55 with stage II squamous cell lung carcinoma. The material sequenced was peripheral blood, taken before any cancer treatment.

In DNA form, the CDR3 reads TGCGCCAGCAGCCAAGGGGCCTATCGGGATCAAGAGACCCAGTACTTC. Translation gives CASSQGAYRDQETQYF. V gene TRBV4-3 combines with J gene TRBJ2-5; maybe TRBD2 (5 bases). The CDR3 contains 16 residues. Germline assignment: CDR1 LGHNA and CDR2 YSLEER. V lost 1 base and J lost 2, with 14 bases in between.